A selection of T cell receptor beta chains follows, all from one sample in a study of T-cell memory formation after mild COVID-19. TCRdb independently ran MiXCR on the 5' RACE reads; one entry per CDR3 protein. The sample gives around 250,000 distinct CDR3 sequences, around 17% of which show up once; more than 20% is in the top ten. The source material was PBMCs or a T cell subset sorted from them (not recorded which). The receptor source for this set is a young man who had mild COVID-19 (a few samples of this study predate the infection). Cell type and time point are not known. The CDR3 runs from the conserved cysteine through the conserved F or W. A D gene is named only where the DNA matches it firmly. Expanded clones are given a class, and other clones once, few, many or no size at all.

clone_size | j_call | d_call | v_call | cdr3_nt | cdr3_aa
- | TRBJ2-2 | TRBD1 | TRBV4-3 | TGCGCCAGCAGCCACGGGACAGATTACACCGGGGAGCTGTTTTTT | CASSHGTDYTGELFF
- | TRBJ2-5 | - | TRBV5-1 | TGCGCCAGCAGCTTGGGGCAGTCAGAGACCCAGTACTTC | CASSLGQSETQYF
- | TRBJ1-1 | TRBD1 | TRBV20-1 | TGCAGTGCTGACAGGGGCGGATCGAGCACTGAAGCTTTCTTT | CSADRGGSSTEAFF
few | TRBJ2-5 | - | TRBV5-1 | TGCGCCAGCAGCTTGGTTGGTTCAGGAGGGGGGCAAGAGACCCAGTACTTC | CASSLVGSGGGQETQYF
- | TRBJ1-3 | TRBD1 | TRBV24-1 | TGTGCCACCAGTGAAACGGGACAGGGCTCTGGAAACACCATATATTTT | CATSETGQGSGNTIYF
- | TRBJ2-7 | TRBD1 | TRBV5-1 | TGCGCCAGCAGCAGACTCGGACAGGGGGCCTACGAGCAGTACTTC | CASSRLGQGAYEQYF
few | TRBJ2-3 | TRBD2 | TRBV3-1 | TGTGCCAGCAGCTCAACCCGGACTAGACGAAATACGCAGTATTTT | CASSSTRTRRNTQYF
- | TRBJ2-3 | - | TRBV6-2/TRBV6-3 | TGTGCCAGCAGTTTACAAAGACGTTTGCTTGAGGACACAGATACGCAGTATTTT | CASSLQRRLLEDTDTQYF
few | TRBJ2-3 | - | TRBV24-1 | TGTGCCACCAGTGATGAGCACCGTGGGCCAGATACGCAGTATTTT | CATSDEHRGPDTQYF
few | TRBJ1-1 | TRBD1 | TRBV5-1 | TGCGCCAGCAGTCCAACCTCAGGGGGCGTTTTCCCTGAAGCTTTCTTT | CASSPTSGGVFPEAFF
- | TRBJ2-3 | TRBD1 | TRBV7-9 | TGTGCCAGCAGCTCCTCCAGACAGGGGGGAATAGATACGCAGTATTTT | CASSSSRQGGIDTQYF
few | TRBJ2-5 | - | TRBV7-7 | TGTGCTAGCAGCTCCCAGGGTACAGAGACCCAGTACTTC | CASSSQGTETQYF
- | TRBJ2-7 | - | TRBV9 | TGTGCCAGCAGCGTCGAGGGTCAATACTCCTACGAGCAGTACTTC | CASSVEGQYSYEQYF
- | TRBJ2-2 | TRBD2 | TRBV20-1 | TGCAGTGCTAGTCGGTTTAGCGGGGGCACCGGGGAGCTGTTTTTT | CSASRFSGGTGELFF
- | TRBJ2-2 | TRBD1 | TRBV7-9 | TGTGCCAGCAGCAAAGGACAGGGGGAGAACACCGGGGAGCTGTTTTTT | CASSKGQGENTGELFF
- | TRBJ1-6 | - | TRBV12-5 | TGTGCTAGTGGCAAGGGCTGGGATTCACCCCTCCACTTT | CASGKGWDSPLHF
many | TRBJ2-1 | - | TRBV5-1 | TGCGCCAGCAGCTTGGGATCCTCTTCCTCCTACAATGAGCAGTTCTTC | CASSLGSSSSYNEQFF
- | TRBJ2-5 | TRBD1 | TRBV20-1 | TGCAGTGCGGGGACAGGGGGGAGGGAGACCCAGTACTTC | CSAGTGGRETQYF
- | TRBJ1-1 | TRBD1 | TRBV5-1 | TGCGCCAGCAGCTCAGGGGGAGTAGGTACTGAAGCTTTCTTT | CASSSGGVGTEAFF
- | TRBJ2-1 | - | TRBV29-1 | TGCAGCACGGAGACACAAACCTACAATGAGCAGTTCTTC | CSTETQTYNEQFF
few | TRBJ2-3 | - | TRBV7-2 | TGTGCCAGCAGCTTCGGGGCCCCCACAGATACGCAGTATTTT | CASSFGAPTDTQYF
- | TRBJ2-1 | TRBD1 | TRBV18 | TGTGCCAGCTCAGGGGGACAGGGAGCCTACAATGAGCAGTTCTTC | CASSGGQGAYNEQFF
few | TRBJ1-3 | - | TRBV29-1 | TGCAGCGCCGGGCCGTCTGGAAACACCATATATTTT | CSAGPSGNTIYF
few | TRBJ2-6 | TRBD2 | TRBV6-5 | TGTGCCAGCAGTCTCAACCGGGGGGGCTCCGGGGCCAACGTCCTGACTTTC | CASSLNRGGSGANVLTF
few | TRBJ1-3 | - | TRBV6-6 | TGTGCCAGCAGTTACACAGGTGGAAACACCATATATTTT | CASSYTGGNTIYF
- | TRBJ2-7 | TRBD1 | TRBV20-1 | TGCAGTGCTTCGGGACAGGTCTCGGAGCAGTACTTC | CSASGQVSEQYF
many | TRBJ2-2 | - | TRBV5-6 | TGTGCCAGCAGCTTGGACCGTTACACCGGGGAGCTGTTTTTT | CASSLDRYTGELFF